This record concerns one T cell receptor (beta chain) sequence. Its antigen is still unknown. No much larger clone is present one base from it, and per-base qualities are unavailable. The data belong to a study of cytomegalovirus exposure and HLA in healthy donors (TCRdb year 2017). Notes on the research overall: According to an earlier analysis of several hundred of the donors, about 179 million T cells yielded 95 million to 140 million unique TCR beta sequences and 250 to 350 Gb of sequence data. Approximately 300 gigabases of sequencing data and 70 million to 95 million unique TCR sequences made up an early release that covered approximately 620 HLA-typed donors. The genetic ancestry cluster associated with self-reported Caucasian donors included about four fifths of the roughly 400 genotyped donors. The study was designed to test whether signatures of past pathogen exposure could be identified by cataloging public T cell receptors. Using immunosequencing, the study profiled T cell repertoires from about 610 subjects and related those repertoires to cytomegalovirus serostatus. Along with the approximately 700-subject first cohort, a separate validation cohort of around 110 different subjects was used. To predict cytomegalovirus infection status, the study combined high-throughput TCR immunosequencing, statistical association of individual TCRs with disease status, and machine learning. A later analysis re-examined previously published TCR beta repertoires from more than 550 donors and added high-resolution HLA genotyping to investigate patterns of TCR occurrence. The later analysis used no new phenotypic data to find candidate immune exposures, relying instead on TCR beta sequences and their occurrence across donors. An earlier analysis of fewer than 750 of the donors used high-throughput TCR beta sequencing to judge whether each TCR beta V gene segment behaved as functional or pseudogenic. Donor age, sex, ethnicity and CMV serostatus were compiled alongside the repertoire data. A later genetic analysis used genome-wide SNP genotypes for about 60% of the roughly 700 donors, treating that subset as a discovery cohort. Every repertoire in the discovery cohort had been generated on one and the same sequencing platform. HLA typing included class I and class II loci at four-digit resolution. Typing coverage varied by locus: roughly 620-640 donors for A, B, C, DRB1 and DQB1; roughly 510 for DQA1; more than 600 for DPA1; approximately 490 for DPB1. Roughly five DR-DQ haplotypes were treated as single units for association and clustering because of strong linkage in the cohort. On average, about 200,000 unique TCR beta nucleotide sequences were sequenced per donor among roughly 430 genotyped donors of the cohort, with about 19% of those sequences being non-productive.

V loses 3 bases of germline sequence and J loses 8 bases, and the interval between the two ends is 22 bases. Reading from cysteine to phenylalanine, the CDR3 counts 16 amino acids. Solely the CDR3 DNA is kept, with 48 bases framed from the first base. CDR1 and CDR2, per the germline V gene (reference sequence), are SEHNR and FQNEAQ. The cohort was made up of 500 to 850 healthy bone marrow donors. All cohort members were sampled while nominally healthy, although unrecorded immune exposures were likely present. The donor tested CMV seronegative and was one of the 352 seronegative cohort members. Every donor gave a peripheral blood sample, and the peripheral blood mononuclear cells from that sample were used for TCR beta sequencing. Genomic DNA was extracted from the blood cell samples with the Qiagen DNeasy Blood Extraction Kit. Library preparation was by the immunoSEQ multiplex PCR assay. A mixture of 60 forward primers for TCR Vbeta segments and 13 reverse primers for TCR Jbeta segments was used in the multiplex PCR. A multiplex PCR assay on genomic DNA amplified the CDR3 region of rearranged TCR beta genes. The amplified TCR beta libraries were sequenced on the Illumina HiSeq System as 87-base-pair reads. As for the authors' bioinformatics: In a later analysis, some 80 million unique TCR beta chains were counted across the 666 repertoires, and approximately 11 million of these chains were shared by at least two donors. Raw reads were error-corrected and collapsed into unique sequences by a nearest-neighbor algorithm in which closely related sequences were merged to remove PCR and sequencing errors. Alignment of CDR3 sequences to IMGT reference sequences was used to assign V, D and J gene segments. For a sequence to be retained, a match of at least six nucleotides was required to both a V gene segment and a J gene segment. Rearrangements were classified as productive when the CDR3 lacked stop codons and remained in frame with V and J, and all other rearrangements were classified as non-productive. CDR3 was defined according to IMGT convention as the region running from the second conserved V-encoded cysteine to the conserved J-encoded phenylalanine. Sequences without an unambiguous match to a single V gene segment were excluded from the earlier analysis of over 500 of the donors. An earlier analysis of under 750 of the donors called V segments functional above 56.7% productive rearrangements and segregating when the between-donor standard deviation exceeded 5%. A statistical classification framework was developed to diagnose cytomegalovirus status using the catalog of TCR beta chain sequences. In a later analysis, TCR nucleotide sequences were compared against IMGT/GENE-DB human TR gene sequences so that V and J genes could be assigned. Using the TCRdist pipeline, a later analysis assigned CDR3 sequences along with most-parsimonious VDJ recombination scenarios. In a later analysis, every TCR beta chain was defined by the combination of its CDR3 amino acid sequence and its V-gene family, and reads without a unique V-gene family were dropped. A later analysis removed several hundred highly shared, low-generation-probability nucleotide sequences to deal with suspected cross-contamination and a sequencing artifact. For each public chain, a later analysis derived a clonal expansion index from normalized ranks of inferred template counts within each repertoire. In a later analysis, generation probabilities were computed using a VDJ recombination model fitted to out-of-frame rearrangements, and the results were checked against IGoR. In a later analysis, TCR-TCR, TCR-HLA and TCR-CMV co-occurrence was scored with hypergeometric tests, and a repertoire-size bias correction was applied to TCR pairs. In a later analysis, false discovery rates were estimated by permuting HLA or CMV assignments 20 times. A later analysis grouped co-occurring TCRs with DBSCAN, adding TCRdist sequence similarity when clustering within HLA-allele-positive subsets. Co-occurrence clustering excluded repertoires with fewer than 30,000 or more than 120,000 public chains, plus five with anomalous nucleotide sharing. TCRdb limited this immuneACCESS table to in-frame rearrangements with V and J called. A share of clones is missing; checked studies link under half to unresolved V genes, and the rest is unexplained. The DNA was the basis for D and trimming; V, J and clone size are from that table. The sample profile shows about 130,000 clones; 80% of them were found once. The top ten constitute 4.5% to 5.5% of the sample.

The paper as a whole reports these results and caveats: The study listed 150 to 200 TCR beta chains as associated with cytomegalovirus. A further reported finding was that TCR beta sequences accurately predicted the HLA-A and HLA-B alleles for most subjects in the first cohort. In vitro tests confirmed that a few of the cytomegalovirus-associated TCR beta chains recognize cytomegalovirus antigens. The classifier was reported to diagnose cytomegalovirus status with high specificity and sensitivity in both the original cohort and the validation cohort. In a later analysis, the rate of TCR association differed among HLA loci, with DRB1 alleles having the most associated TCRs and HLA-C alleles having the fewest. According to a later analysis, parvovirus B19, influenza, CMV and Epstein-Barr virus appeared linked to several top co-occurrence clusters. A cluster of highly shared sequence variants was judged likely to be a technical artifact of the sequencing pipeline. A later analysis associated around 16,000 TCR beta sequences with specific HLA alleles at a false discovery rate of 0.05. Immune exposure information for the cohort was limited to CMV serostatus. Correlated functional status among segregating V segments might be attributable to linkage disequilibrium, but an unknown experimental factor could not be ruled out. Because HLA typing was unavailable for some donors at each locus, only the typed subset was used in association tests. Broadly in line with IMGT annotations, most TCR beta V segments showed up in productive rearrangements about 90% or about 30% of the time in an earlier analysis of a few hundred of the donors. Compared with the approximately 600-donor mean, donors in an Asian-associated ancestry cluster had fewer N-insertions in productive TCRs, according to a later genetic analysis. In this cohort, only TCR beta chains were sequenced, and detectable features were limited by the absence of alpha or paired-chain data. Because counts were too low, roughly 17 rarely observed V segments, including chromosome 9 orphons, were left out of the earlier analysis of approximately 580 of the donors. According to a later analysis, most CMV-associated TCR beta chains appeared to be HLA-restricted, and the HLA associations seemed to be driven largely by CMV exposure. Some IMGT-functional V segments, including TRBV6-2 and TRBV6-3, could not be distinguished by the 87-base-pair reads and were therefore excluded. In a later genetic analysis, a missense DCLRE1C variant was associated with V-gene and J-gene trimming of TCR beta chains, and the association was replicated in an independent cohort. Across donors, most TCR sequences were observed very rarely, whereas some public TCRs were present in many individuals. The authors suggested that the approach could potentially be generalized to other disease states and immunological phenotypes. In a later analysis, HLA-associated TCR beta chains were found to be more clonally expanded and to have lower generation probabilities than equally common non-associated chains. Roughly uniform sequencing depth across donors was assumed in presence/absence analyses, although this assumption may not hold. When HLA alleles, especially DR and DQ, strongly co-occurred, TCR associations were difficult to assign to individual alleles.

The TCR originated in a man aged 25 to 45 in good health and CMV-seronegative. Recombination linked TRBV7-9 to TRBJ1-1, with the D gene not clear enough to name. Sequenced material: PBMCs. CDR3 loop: CASSLGVSPRVGEAFF. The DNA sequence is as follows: TGTGCCAGCAGCTTGGGAGTCTCACCAAGGGTCGGGGAAGCTTTCTTT.